The rows below give T cell receptor beta chains drawn from one sample of a study of blood T cell repertoires in COVID-19. Produced via immunoSEQ multiplex PCR; TCRdb's table is partial and in-frame only. The sample includes about 440,000 clones, 70% to 90% of them seen just once. Specimen: PBMCs or T cells enriched from blood (not recorded which). All receptors derive from a woman in her late teens or twenties with acute COVID-19. Both conserved end residues are trimmed from each CDR3. Fields, in order: CDR3 protein, V gene.

CDR3 protein: SVERGQGENTGELF; V gene: TRBV29-1
CDR3 protein: ASSEEEGSSYNEQF; V gene: TRBV2
CDR3 protein: ASSYYGTAEAF; V gene: TRBV6-5
CDR3 protein: ASSSLYGYT; V gene: TRBV28
CDR3 protein: ASSGGFYEQY; V gene: TRBV2
CDR3 protein: ASSPPGLLPAF; V gene: TRBV12-3/TRBV12-4
CDR3 protein: ASSQTSVDTQY; V gene: TRBV5-6
CDR3 protein: ASSGTVNTGELF; V gene: TRBV9
CDR3 protein: ASSEGQDYGYT; V gene: TRBV11-2
CDR3 protein: ASSTGRYQPQH; V gene: TRBV27
CDR3 protein: ASSQTGTDPRETQY; V gene: TRBV4-1
CDR3 protein: ASSDRGQKNEKLF; V gene: TRBV28
CDR3 protein: ASSFGGYEQY; V gene: TRBV12-3/TRBV12-4
CDR3 protein: ASSGTSGTDTQY; V gene: TRBV6-5
CDR3 protein: ASSETGYEKLF; V gene: TRBV2
CDR3 protein: ASSEGRNTDTQY; V gene: TRBV6-4
CDR3 protein: ASSQRQLYGYT; V gene: TRBV14
CDR3 protein: ASSLVQGSSYEQY; V gene: TRBV11-2
CDR3 protein: ASSTGTGGYYGYT; V gene: TRBV9
CDR3 protein: ASSTSKDRGLDYSYNEQF; V gene: TRBV7-6
CDR3 protein: ASSVGTGGSEAF; V gene: TRBV9
CDR3 protein: ASSHSLAGSTDTQY; V gene: TRBV4-1
CDR3 protein: ASLAGVSTGELF; V gene: TRBV2
CDR3 protein: ASNAGGRGNTDTQY; V gene: TRBV7-9
CDR3 protein: ASAQGRDQPQH; V gene: TRBV27
CDR3 protein: AISDLAGGPFRNEQF; V gene: TRBV10-3
CDR3 protein: ASSELGGTLYNEQF; V gene: TRBV6-1
CDR3 protein: ASSSGQGNIQY; V gene: TRBV11-3
CDR3 protein: ASSPVRDYNSPLH; V gene: TRBV11-2
CDR3 protein: ASSYSRFSGNTIY; V gene: TRBV6-5
CDR3 protein: ASGARRGGANEQF; V gene: TRBV7-6
CDR3 protein: ASNRAFLGANVLT; V gene: TRBV6-5
CDR3 protein: ASSLLLAGGSTDTQY; V gene: TRBV27